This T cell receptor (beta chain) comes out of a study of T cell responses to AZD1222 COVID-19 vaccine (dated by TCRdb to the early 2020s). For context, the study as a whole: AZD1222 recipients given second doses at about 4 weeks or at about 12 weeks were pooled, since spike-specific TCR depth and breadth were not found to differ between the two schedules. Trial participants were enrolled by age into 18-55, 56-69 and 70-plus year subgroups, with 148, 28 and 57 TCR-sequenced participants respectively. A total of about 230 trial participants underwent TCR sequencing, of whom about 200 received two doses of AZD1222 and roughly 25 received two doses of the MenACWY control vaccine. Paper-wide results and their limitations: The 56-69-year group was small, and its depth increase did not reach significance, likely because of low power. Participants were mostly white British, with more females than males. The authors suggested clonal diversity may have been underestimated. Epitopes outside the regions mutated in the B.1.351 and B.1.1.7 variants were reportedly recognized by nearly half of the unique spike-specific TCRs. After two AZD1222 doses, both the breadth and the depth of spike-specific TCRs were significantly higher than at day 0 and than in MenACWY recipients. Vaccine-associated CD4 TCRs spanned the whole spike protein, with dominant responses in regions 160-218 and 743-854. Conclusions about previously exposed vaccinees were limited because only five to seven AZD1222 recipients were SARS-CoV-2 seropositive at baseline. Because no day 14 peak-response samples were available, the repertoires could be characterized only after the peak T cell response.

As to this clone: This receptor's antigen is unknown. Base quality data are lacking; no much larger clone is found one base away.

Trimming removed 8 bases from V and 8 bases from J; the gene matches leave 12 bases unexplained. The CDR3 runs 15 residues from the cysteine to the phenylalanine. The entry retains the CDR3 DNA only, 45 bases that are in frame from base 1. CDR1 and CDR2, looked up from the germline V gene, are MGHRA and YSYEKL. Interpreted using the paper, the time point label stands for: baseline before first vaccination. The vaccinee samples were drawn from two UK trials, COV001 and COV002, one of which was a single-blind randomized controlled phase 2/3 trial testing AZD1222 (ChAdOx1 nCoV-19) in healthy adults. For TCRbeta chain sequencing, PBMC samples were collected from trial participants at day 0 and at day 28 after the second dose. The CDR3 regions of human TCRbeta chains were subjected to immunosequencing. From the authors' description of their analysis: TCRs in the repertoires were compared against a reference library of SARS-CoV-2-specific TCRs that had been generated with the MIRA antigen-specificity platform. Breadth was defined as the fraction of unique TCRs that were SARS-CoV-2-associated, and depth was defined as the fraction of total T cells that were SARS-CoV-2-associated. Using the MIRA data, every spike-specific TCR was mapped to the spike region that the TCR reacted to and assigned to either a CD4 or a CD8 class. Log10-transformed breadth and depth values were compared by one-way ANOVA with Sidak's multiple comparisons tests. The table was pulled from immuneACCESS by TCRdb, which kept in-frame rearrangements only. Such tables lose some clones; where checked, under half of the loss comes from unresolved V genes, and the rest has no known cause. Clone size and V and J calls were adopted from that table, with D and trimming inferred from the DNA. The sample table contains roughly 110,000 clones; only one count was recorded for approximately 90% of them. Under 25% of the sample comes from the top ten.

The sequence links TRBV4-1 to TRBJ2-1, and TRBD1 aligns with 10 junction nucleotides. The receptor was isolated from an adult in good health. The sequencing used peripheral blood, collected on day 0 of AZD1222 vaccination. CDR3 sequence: CASGARDRGLDEQFF. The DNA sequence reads TGCGCCAGCGGCGCCCGGGACAGGGGTCTCGATGAGCAGTTCTTC.